This T cell receptor (beta chain) was identified during a study of cytomegalovirus exposure and HLA in healthy donors. Vbeta (60) and Jbeta (13) primers were used in the PCR. The assay was immunoSEQ multiplex PCR, and TCRdb's table has in-frame clones only and misses some. The sample consists of under 100,000 clones, around three quarters of them appearing once. The CDR3 length is 20 residues. V trimming: 0 bases; J trimming: 5 bases; junction bases outside the gene matches: 19. The V gene's germline CDR1 is LNHDA and CDR2 SQIVND (reference sequence). Sequenced input: PBMCs. The TCR originated in a woman between 45 and 65 years old in good health and CMV-seropositive. The rearrangement links TRBV19 to TRBJ1-5, with 7 bases matching TRBD1. CDR3 loop: CASSIDLADRLTRRDQPQHF. CDR3 nucleotide sequence: TGTGCCAGTAGTATAGATCTTGCGGACAGGCTCACTCGGAGGGATCAGCCCCAGCATTTT.